Sequencing of this TCR beta chain was carried out in a study of T-cell reconstitution after alpha-beta-depleted transplantation in children. This clonotype was recorded a few times. A TCRbeta library incorporating unique molecular identifiers was prepared. TCRdb analysed the PCR reads with MiXCR anew, one entry per CDR3 protein. This sample has hundreds of thousands of distinct CDR3 sequences, with around 15% found just once. The CDR3 extends over 17 amino acids. V gave up 6 bases and J gave up 2 bases; unmatched junction bases: 13. This sequence originates from a boy younger than two who had a stem cell transplant for Wiskott-Aldrich syndrome, so the T cells may come from the graft donor. The V call is TRBV12-3 or TRBV12-4, the J call TRBJ2-3, with TRBD1 matching 8 bases. The source material was PBMCs, mostly from graft donor cells, sampled 360 days after TCRalphabeta/CD19-depleted stem cell transplant. The CDR3 sequence is CASSSFDRGFNTDTQYF. In DNA form, the CDR3 reads TGTGCCAGCAGCTCCTTCGACAGGGGCTTTAACACAGATACGCAGTATTTT.